This T cell receptor (beta chain) was identified in a study of CD8 T cells in Susac syndrome. A few counts support this clonotype. The CDR3 loop spans 15 amino acids. After removal of 5 bases from V and 5 bases from J, the junction contained 8 bases not matched to a gene. CD8+ and CD4+ T cells from blood underwent TCR beta sequencing, which was carried out in a high-throughput format. Relapsing-remitting disease, either stable or active, was present in the treatment-naive patients who were the multiple sclerosis controls. CD8+ and CD4+ T cells were negatively isolated; TEMRA cells were FACS-enriched. Random hexamers were used to reverse transcribe the RNA input (roughly 0.5 to 1 ug). The authors amplified TCR beta CDR3 across 54 Vbeta and 13 Jbeta using immunoSEQ multiplex PCR. TCRdb passed the immunoSEQ multiplex PCR reads through MiXCR, listing each CDR3 protein once. The sample holds approximately 71,000 distinct CDR3 sequences, approximately 96% seen once.

Sequencing used CD4+ T cells from PBMCs. The TCR was taken from a human donor with multiple sclerosis. The chain uses TRBV12-3 or TRBV12-4 and TRBJ2-2; 7 bases align to TRBD2. The CDR3 loop reads CASSPRGVRTGELFF. CDR3 coding DNA: TGTGCCAGCAGTCCCCGGGGGGTGAGGACCGGGGAGCTGTTTTTT.